The clone carrying this T cell receptor beta chain was counted a few times. Germline assignment: CDR1 SQVTM and CDR2 ANQGSEA. V lost 4 bases and J lost 2, with 8 bases in between. The CDR3 length is 12 residues. The sample originates from a study of blood T cell repertoires in COVID-19. About the research overall: Some COVID-19 samples were acute and others convalescent; all came from the United States, Italy and Spain. The cDNA or gDNA used as material had been derived from T cells, B-cell-depleted T cells, or PBMCs.

In the authors' methods: It was from reference gene primer amplification that nucleated cell counts were estimated. The protocol was immunoSEQ multiplex PCR, while the TCRdb copy is restricted to in-frame clones and leaves out a portion. V and J calls plus clone size are reproduced from that table; the DNA served to infer D and trimming. The table lists a few hundred thousand clones, more than 85% of them singletons. The V call is TRBV29-1, the J call TRBJ1-2; tentative D call: TRBD1 (5 bases). The clonotype originates from a woman in her 70s with active or convalescent COVID-19. The sequencing sample was made of peripheral blood. The CDR3, as DNA: TGCAGCGTTGGGGGCTCGAACTATGGCTACACCTTC. Residues: CSVGGSNYGYTF. Filled out from reference TRBV29-1 and TRBJ1-2, the complete variable domain reads SAVISQKPSRDICQRGTSLTIQCQVDSQVTMMFWYRQQPGQSLTLIATANQGSEATYESGFVIDKFPISRPNLTFSTLTVSNMSPEDSSIYLCSVGGSNYGYTFGSGTRLTVV.